These 26 T cell receptor beta chains share one sample of origin, sequenced in a study of beta chain features in type 1 diabetes. TCRB transcripts that were expressed got sequenced, as all of the isolated RNA had been reverse transcribed. Only in-frame clones appear in the TCRdb table, and some are missing; sequencing was by immunoSEQ multiplex PCR. The sample lists around 300,000 clones; under 8.5% were seen once. Sample: central memory CD4+ T cells from blood. Receptor source: a woman under 30 in good health.

This clone was counted only a few times. CDR3 coding DNA: TGTGCCAGCTCACTCGGACAGGAGGGCTATGGCTACACCTTC. Its protein product is CASSLGQEGYGYTF. V and J are TRBV18 and TRBJ1-2, with 7 bases identical to TRBD1. The ends lost 4 bases at V and 4 bases at J; junction bases unmatched: 6. This CDR3 contains 14 residues. Germline V gene sequence: CDR1 KGHSH, CDR2 LQKENI. Full variable domain (rest looked up from reference TRBV18 and TRBJ1-2): NAGVMQNPRHLVRRRGQEARLRCSPMKGHSHVYWYRQLPEEGLKFMVYLQKENIIDESGMPKERFSAEFPKEGPSILRIQQVVRGDSAAYFCASSLGQEGYGYTFGSGTRLTVV.

This clone has only a few counts. This rearrangement joins TRBV28 to TRBJ1-2, with 7 bases lining up with TRBD1. This CDR3 has 11 amino acids. From germline, CDR1 is MDHEN and CDR2 SYDVKM. Losses at the gene ends were 4 bases for V and 11 bases for J; bases not matched to a gene: 4. Here the CDR3 reads CASSYHRGYTF. Written as DNA, the CDR3 is TGTGCCAGCAGTTATCACAGGGGATACACCTTC.

This clone has a count of ten or more. The CDR3 protein is CASRGTGANVLTF. The CDR3 DNA is TGTGCCAGCAGAGGGACTGGGGCCAACGTCCTGACTTTC. This rearrangement joins TRBV2 to TRBJ2-6; no definite D call. The CDR3 length is 13 residues. Germline V CDR1 and CDR2: SNHLY, FYNNEI. With 6 bases removed from V and 2 bases from J, the gap between germline ends came to 5 bases.

The gene calls are TRBV5-1 and TRBJ2-5, with 7 nucleotides matching TRBD1. Germline CDR1 reads SGHRS; CDR2 reads YFSETQ. CDR3 length: 14 residues. The V segment lost 4 bases and the J segment 3 bases; nucleotides outside the gene matches: 6. CDR3 DNA: TGCGCCAGCAGCCCCTCGGGACAGAAAGAGACCCAGTACTTC. Translation gives CASSPSGQKETQYF.

This clone has only a few counts. The genes are TRBV7-8 and TRBJ1-2, with 7 nucleotides matching TRBD1. Germline V CDR1 and CDR2: SGHVS, FQNEAQ. This CDR3 spans 13 amino acids. The trim removed 4 bases at V and 8 bases at J, leaving 7 bases unmatched. The CDR3 spells CASSSRTGGGYTF. CDR3 DNA sequence: TGTGCCAGCAGCTCACGGACAGGAGGGGGCTACACCTTC.

This clone turned up a few times. The V call is TRBV4-2, the J call TRBJ1-1, with 7 bases that match TRBD1. Germline CDR1 LGHNA, CDR2 YNFKEQ. There are 15 residues in the CDR3. The V segment lost 4 bases and the J segment 1 base; nucleotides outside the gene matches: 6. In DNA, the CDR3 is TGTGCCAGCAGCCGAGACAGGGCAGGGAACACTGAAGCTTTCTTT. It is translated as CASSRDRAGNTEAFF.

This clone has ten or more counts. This chain joins TRBV7-9 and TRBJ1-4; maybe TRBD1 (5 bases). CDR1 is SEHNR and CDR2 is FQNEAQ in the germline V gene (reference sequence). The ends were cut back, 5 bases at V and 8 bases at J, with 18 bases in the middle. The CDR3 is made up of 15 amino acids. The CDR3 loop is CASSPSGTSEEKLFF. CDR3 nucleotides: TGTGCCAGCAGCCCCTCCGGGACGAGCGAGGAAAAACTGTTTTTT.

The chain recombines TRBV5-1 with TRBJ2-7, with 9 bases identical to TRBD1. J gave up 6 bases and V 4 bases, and 8 bases lay outside the gene matches. CDR3 length: 14 amino acids. From germline, CDR1 is SGHRS and CDR2 YFSETQ. CDR3 loop: CASSAGTGRAEQYF. The CDR3 DNA follows: TGCGCCAGCAGCGCCGGGACAGGGAGGGCCGAGCAGTACTTC.

The V call is TRBV28, the J call TRBJ1-1; 9 nucleotides line up with TRBD1. Germline assignment: CDR1 MDHEN and CDR2 SYDVKM. The CDR3 sequence is 14 residues long. V trimming: 4 bases; J trimming: 11 bases; junction bases outside the gene matches: 11. The CDR3 protein is CASSSGDRVRWAFF. CDR3 coding DNA: TGTGCCAGCAGTTCCGGGGACAGGGTAAGATGGGCTTTCTTT.

This clone appeared many times. The chain combines TRBV18 with TRBJ2-7; D tentatively fits TRBD1 or TRBD2 (6 bases each). Trimming cost V 4 bases and J 2 bases, with 9 bases left between them. The CDR3 has 13 amino acids. CDR1 KGHSH and CDR2 LQKENI come from the germline V gene. CDR3 coding DNA: TGTGCCAGCTCACTCGGGGGCCCCTACGAGCAGTACTTC. Its protein is CASSLGGPYEQYF.

The table lists this clone with many counts. This chain joins TRBV5-1 and TRBJ2-5, with 9 positions matching TRBD1. From germline, CDR1 is SGHRS and CDR2 YFSETQ. The CDR3 is 14 residues long. The V and J ends lost 6 bases and 4 bases, in that order; junction bases with no gene match: 7. The CDR3 here is CASNLGQGIETQYF. In nucleotides, the CDR3 is TGCGCCAGCAACCTCGGACAGGGGATAGAGACCCAGTACTTC. The full variable domain, in which reference TRBV5-1 and TRBJ2-5 provide the parts outside the CDR3, is KAGVTQTPRYLIKTRGQQVTLSCSPISGHRSVSWYQQTPGQGLQFLFEYFSETQRNKGNFPGRFSGRQFSNSRSEMNVSTLELGDSALYLCASNLGQGIETQYFGPGTRLLVL.

The chain carries TRBV5-8 and TRBJ2-6, with D unclear. The CDR3 sequence is 15 residues long. The ends were cut back, 8 bases at V and 9 bases at J, with 21 bases in the middle. Germline CDR1 is SGHTS and CDR2 is YDEGEE. This CDR3 is CARTYSKQPGNVLTF. The CDR3 nucleotides are TGTGCCAGGACTTACTCGAAACAGCCGGGCAACGTCCTGACTTTC.

This clone was counted between two and nine times. The V and J genes are TRBV9 and TRBJ2-5; D may correspond to TRBD1 or TRBD2 (5 bases each). Looked up from germline, CDR1 is SGDLS and CDR2 is YYNGEE. This CDR3 is built from 14 residues. V gave up 5 bases and J gave up 5 bases, with 16 bases separating them. DNA of the CDR3: TGTGCCAGCAGTCGTACCGGGACGAAGGAGACCCAGTACTTC. This translates into CASSRTGTKETQYF.

This clone has a count of ten or more. This specimen includes other DNA sequences encoding the same CDR3. The V call is TRBV7-2, the J call TRBJ2-1; D unclear. The V gene lost 1 base and the J gene lost 4 bases, with 8 bases spanning the gap. Germline V gene data show CDR1 as SGHTA and CDR2 as FQGNSA. This CDR3 is 14 amino acids long. CDR3 amino acids: CASSLELAYNEQFF. DNA of the CDR3: TGTGCCAGCAGCTTAGAACTCGCTTACAATGAGCAGTTCTTC. The variable domain in full, completed from reference TRBV7-2 and TRBJ2-1, reads GAGVSQSPSNKVTEKGKDVELRCDPISGHTALYWYRQSLGQGLEFLIYFQGNSAPDKSGLPSDRFSAERTGGSVSTLTIQRTQQEDSAVYLCASSLELAYNEQFFGPGTRLTVL.

This clone came up a few times. The genes are TRBV10-2 and TRBJ1-2; D remains ambiguous. Germline V gene data show CDR1 as WSHSY and CDR2 as SAAADI. Trimming pared 3 bases from V and 5 bases from J, leaving 4 bases between. The CDR3 is 11 residues long. The CDR3 DNA is TGCGCCAGCAGTGAATCATATGGCTACACCTTC. It translates to CASSESYGYTF.

There are a few counts of this clone. This sequence joins TRBV7-2 and TRBJ2-3; 7 nucleotides line up with TRBD1. Germline V CDR1 and CDR2: SGHTA, FQGNSA. This CDR3 is 14 amino acids long. V lost 4 bases and J lost 6; bases outside the gene matches: 7. Here the CDR3 reads CASSSADRADTQYF. The CDR3 bases are TGTGCCAGCAGCTCCGCCGACAGGGCCGATACGCAGTATTTT.

This clone was observed a handful of times. The chain carries TRBV5-6 and TRBJ2-2; D may be TRBD1 (5 bases). Germline-derived CDR1 and CDR2 are SGHDT and YYEEEE. The V and J ends lost 5 bases and 8 bases respectively, with 13 bases between them. The CDR3 has 13 residues. The CDR3 DNA is TGTGCCAGCAGTTTCGACAGTCTTGGGGAGCTGTTTTTT. Its protein product is CASSFDSLGELFF.

There are a few counts of this clone. This chain uses TRBV19 with TRBJ1-4, with a tentative D call TRBD1 (6 bases). The germline V and J ends were trimmed by 3 bases and 8 bases, with 13 bases remaining between them. Germline CDR1 and CDR2: LNHDA and SQIVND (reference sequence). The CDR3 is 14 residues long. CDR3 loop: CASSIRNREEKLFF. CDR3 nucleotide sequence: TGTGCCAGTAGTATTCGGAACAGGGAAGAAAAACTGTTTTTT.

This clone was seen a few times. The J gene is TRBJ1-3, the V gene TRBV6-6, with D perhaps matching TRBD1 (5 bases). V shed 2 bases and J shed 4 bases, with 12 bases lying between them. The CDR3 has 15 residues. CDR1 is MNHNY, CDR2 SVGAGI, per germline (reference sequence). CDR3 bases: TGTGCCAGCAGTTACGCCCAGGGCGGCGGAAACACCATATATTTT. As protein: CASSYAQGGGNTIYF.

The rearrangement links TRBV7-2 to TRBJ2-6; TRBD1 might be the D (6 bases). With 3 bases removed from V and 0 bases from J, the gap between germline ends came to 15 bases. The CDR3 extends over 18 amino acids. Germline-derived CDR1 and CDR2 are SGHTA and FQGNSA. In DNA, the CDR3 is TGTGCCAGCAGCTTTGGGGGTGGGACAAACTCTGGGGCCAACGTCCTGACTTTC. This codes for CASSFGGGTNSGANVLTF.

This clone appeared a few times. This chain joins TRBV21-1 and TRBJ2-3; the table gives TRBD1 as D, unverified against the DNA. TRBV21-1 counts as a pseudogene. The CDR3 runs to 14 residues. The DNA for the CDR3 is TGTGCCCCCAGGGAACCGAAACCCGCAGATACGCAGTATTTT. Amino acid sequence: CAPREPKPADTQYF.

This clone has a handful of counts. The V gene is TRBV4-3, the J gene TRBJ1-6; the D gene is possibly TRBD1 (6 bases). V was clipped by 1 base and J by 8 bases, with 9 bases between them. Germline CDR1 is LGHNA and CDR2 is YSLEER. This CDR3 comprises 14 residues. The CDR3 region is CASSQAAGDSPLHF. CDR3 sequence (DNA): TGCGCCAGCAGCCAAGCAGCAGGGGATTCACCCCTCCACTTT.

This chain joins TRBV18 and TRBJ2-3, with TRBD2 matching 11 bases. CDR1 KGHSH and CDR2 LQKENI come from the germline V gene. CDR3 size: 16 residues. V trimming: 3 bases; J trimming: 2 bases; junction bases outside the gene matches: 4. CDR3 DNA: TGTGCCAGCTCACCCCTAGCGGGAGGCGCCACAGATACGCAGTATTTT. Protein: CASSPLAGGATDTQYF.

The chain couples TRBV18 to TRBJ2-5, with 7 bases that match TRBD1. V gave up 5 bases and J gave up 2 bases; unmatched junction bases: 8. CDR3 length equals 15 residues. Per germline, CDR1 KGHSH and CDR2 LQKENI. The CDR3: CASSSGTGAQETQYF. CDR3 nucleotide sequence: TGTGCCAGCTCATCGGGAACAGGGGCGCAAGAGACCCAGTACTTC.

This clone was detected many times. The gene calls are TRBV15 and TRBJ2-5, with D unclear. The CDR3 loop spans 16 amino acids. Looked up from germline, CDR1 is LNHNV and CDR2 is YYDKDF (reference sequence). V lost 0 bases to trimming and J lost 7 bases, with 18 bases between them. In DNA form, the CDR3 reads TGTGCCACCAGCAGAGATAGTACCCTCCAGGCTGGGACCCAGTACTTC. This codes for CATSRDSTLQAGTQYF.

The chain couples TRBV7-9 to TRBJ1-2, with no clear D. With 5 bases removed from V and 10 bases from J, the gap between germline ends came to 11 bases. Germline CDR1 reads SEHNR; CDR2 reads FQNEAQ (reference sequence). The CDR3 consists of 11 residues. DNA for the CDR3: TGTGCCAGCAGCGAGAGAGGTGCCTACACCTTC. This sequence encodes CASSERGAYTF.